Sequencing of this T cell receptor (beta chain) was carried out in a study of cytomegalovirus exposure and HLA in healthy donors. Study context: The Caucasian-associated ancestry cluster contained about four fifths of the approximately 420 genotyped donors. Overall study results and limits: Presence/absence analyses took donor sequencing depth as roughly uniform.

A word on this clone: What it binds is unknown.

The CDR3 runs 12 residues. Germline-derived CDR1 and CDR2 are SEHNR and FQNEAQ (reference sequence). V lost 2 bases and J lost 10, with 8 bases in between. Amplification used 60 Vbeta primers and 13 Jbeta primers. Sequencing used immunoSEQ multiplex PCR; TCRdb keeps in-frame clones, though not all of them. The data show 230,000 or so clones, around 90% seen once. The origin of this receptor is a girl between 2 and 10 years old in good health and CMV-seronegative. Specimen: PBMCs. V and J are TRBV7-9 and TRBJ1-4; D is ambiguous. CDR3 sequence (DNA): TGTGCCAGCAGCTTACCCACCGGAAAACTGTTTTTT. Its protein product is CASSLPTGKLFF.